This TCR beta chain was identified in a study of blood T cell repertoires in COVID-19. In germline, CDR1 is MNHNY, CDR2 SVGAGI (reference sequence). The CDR3 runs to 14 residues. The V gene end was trimmed by 6 bases and the J gene end by 8 bases; junction bases not matched to a gene: 10. TCRdb's table, derived via immunoSEQ multiplex PCR, lists solely in-frame clones and lacks some. There are 80,000 to 100,000 clones in the sample; over 80% occur only once, and around 2% lies in the top ten. The sequence came from a human donor with active COVID-19. The donor label of this sample is uncertain. V and J are TRBV6-6 and TRBJ1-2; 9 nucleotides align to TRBD1. The sequenced sample was peripheral blood. The CDR3 nucleotides are TGTGCCAGCAGCGACGAGGGACAGGGAAGAGGCTACACCTTC. As protein: CASSDEGQGRGYTF.